This is a list of T cell receptor beta chains from one sample in a study of blood T cell repertoires in COVID-19. TCRdb's copy holds only in-frame clones and misses some; the assay was immunoSEQ multiplex PCR. The repertoire consists of approximately 250,000 clones, with roughly nine tenths occurring once and the leading ten covering just under 9%. Input material: peripheral blood. The origin of the receptors is a middle-aged man with active or convalescent COVID-19. Both conserved end residues are part of each CDR3. The order of the fields is J gene, V gene, CDR3 length, D gene, clone size, CDR3 protein, CDR3 DNA. D genes are given only for firm matches. Size is stated for part of the rows, as once, few or many counts, or as a class when the clone is expanded.

>TRBJ2-1|TRBV27|16|.|.
CASSSPEGFTYNEQFF
TGTGCCAGCAGTTCTCCAGAGGGATTTACCTACAATGAGCAGTTCTTC
>TRBJ2-7|TRBV6-5|15|TRBD1|.
CASRRGTGVKNEQYF
TGTGCCAGCAGAAGGGGCACAGGGGTAAAGAACGAGCAGTACTTC
>TRBJ1-5|TRBV16|16|.|.
CASSQRPDRLNQPQHF
TGTGCCAGCAGCCAAAGACCTGACAGACTCAATCAGCCCCAGCATTTT
>TRBJ1-1|TRBV7-9|13|TRBD1|.
CASSPGQGGEAFF
TGTGCCAGCAGCCCGGGACAGGGGGGTGAAGCTTTCTTT
>TRBJ1-6|TRBV18|15|.|.
CASSPVSGRESPLHF
TGTGCCAGCTCACCAGTGTCAGGAAGAGAGTCACCCCTCCACTTT
>TRBJ1-2|TRBV3-1/TRBV3-2|15|TRBD1|.
CASSQAGQMVYGYTF
TGTGCCAGCAGCCAAGCGGGACAGATGGTCTATGGCTACACCTTC
>TRBJ2-7|TRBV3-1/TRBV3-2|14|.|.
CASSQTGQTYEQYF
TGTGCCAGCAGCCAAACCGGACAGACCTACGAGCAGTACTTC
>TRBJ1-2|TRBV25-1|14|.|.
CASSGDISNYGYTF
TGTGCCAGCAGTGGGGACATTTCTAACTATGGCTACACCTTC
>TRBJ2-2|TRBV7-9|12|.|once
CASRVASGELFF
TGTGCCAGCAGAGTAGCCTCCGGGGAGCTGTTTTTT
>TRBJ1-4|TRBV5-8|14|.|.
CASSLEQGSEKLFF
TGTGCCAGCAGCTTGGAACAGGGCAGCGAAAAACTGTTTTTT
>TRBJ1-2|TRBV7-9|15|.|few
CASSRSDSANYGYTF
TGTGCCAGCAGCCGCTCCGACAGCGCTAACTATGGCTACACCTTC
>TRBJ2-1|TRBV2|13|TRBD1|.
CASSRGQGNEQFF
TGTGCCAGCAGCCGAGGACAGGGGAATGAGCAGTTCTTC
>TRBJ1-1|TRBV7-9|14|TRBD1|.
CASSLTGGKPEAFF
TGTGCCAGCAGCTTGACAGGGGGGAAGCCTGAAGCTTTCTTT
>TRBJ1-6|TRBV5-1|17|TRBD1|.
CASSIGTGISYNSPLHF
TGCGCCAGCAGCATCGGGACAGGAATCTCCTATAATTCACCCCTCCACTTT
>TRBJ2-1|TRBV12-3/TRBV12-4|11|.|.
CASGLFNEQFF
TGTGCCAGCGGGCTATTCAATGAGCAGTTCTTC
>TRBJ1-1|TRBV11-2|13|.|.
CASSLGMNTEAFF
TGTGCCAGCAGCTTGGGCATGAACACTGAAGCTTTCTTT
>TRBJ1-2|TRBV7-3|16|.|.
CASSLPPVDRCDGYTF
TGTGCCAGCAGCCTCCCCCCCGTCGACAGGTGCGATGGCTACACCTTC
>TRBJ2-1|TRBV7-9|16|TRBD2|.
CASSLVGLAGGNEQFF
TGTGCCAGCAGCTTAGTGGGACTAGCGGGGGGCAATGAGCAGTTCTTC
>TRBJ2-3|TRBV15|15|.|.
CATSRGRQGTDTQYF
TGTGCCACCAGCAGAGGACGACAGGGCACAGATACGCAGTATTTT
>TRBJ1-2|TRBV5-4|15|.|.
CASSLAGPRQAGYTF
TGTGCCAGCAGCTTGGCTGGGCCGCGTCAAGCTGGCTACACCTTC
>TRBJ1-5|TRBV19|17|.|.
CASSATSGKYSNQPQHF
TGTGCCAGTAGTGCTACCAGCGGGAAATATAGCAATCAGCCCCAGCATTTT
>TRBJ2-3|TRBV5-1|15|.|.
CASSLVGLTTDTQYF
TGCGCCAGCAGCTTGGTAGGACTAACTACAGATACGCAGTATTTT
>TRBJ1-2|TRBV5-5|16|TRBD1|.
CASSFGRTGEGYGYTF
TGTGCCAGCAGCTTTGGCCGGACAGGGGAGGGCTATGGCTACACCTTC
>TRBJ2-7|TRBV6-5|12|.|once
CASSPDKYEQYF
TGTGCCAGCAGCCCCGACAAGTACGAGCAGTACTTC
>TRBJ1-2|TRBV30|14|.|.
CAWRAWEGAYGYTF
TGTGCCTGGAGAGCCTGGGAGGGTGCCTATGGCTACACCTTC
>TRBJ2-5|TRBV6-6|13|.|.
CASNGQLQETQYF
TGTGCCAGCAACGGACAGCTACAAGAGACCCAGTACTTC
>TRBJ1-3|TRBV23-1|15|.|.
CASSHPPPPRNTIYF
TGCGCCAGCAGTCATCCCCCCCCGCCTAGAAACACCATATATTTT
>TRBJ2-4|TRBV5-1|14|.|few
CASSLGGVRDIQYF
TGCGCCAGCAGCTTAGGAGGGGTTCGAGACATTCAGTACTTC
>TRBJ2-3|TRBV24-1|18|TRBD2|.
CATSEGTSGSLDTDTQYF
TGTGCCACCAGTGAGGGGACTAGCGGCTCACTTGACACAGATACGCAGTATTTT
>TRBJ1-2|TRBV2|13|.|.
CASSDGPSYGYTF
TGTGCCAGCAGTGATGGGCCTTCATATGGCTACACCTTC
>TRBJ2-5|TRBV3-1/TRBV3-2|13|TRBD2|.
CASSQGGGETQYF
TGTGCCAGCAGCCAAGGCGGGGGAGAGACCCAGTACTTC
>TRBJ2-1|TRBV4-1|14|TRBD1|.
CASSLLTGENEQFF
TGCGCCAGCAGCCTCCTGACAGGGGAAAATGAGCAGTTCTTC
>TRBJ1-1|TRBV25-1|11|.|.
CASTKNTEAFF
TGTGCCAGCACCAAGAACACTGAAGCTTTCTTT
>TRBJ2-5|TRBV7-9|14|.|few
CASSPDWGWETQYF
TGTGCCAGCAGTCCGGATTGGGGCTGGGAGACCCAGTACTTC
>TRBJ1-1|TRBV19|13|TRBD1|.
CASSDRDETEAFF
TGTGCCAGTAGTGACAGGGACGAGACTGAAGCTTTCTTT
>TRBJ2-1|TRBV12-3/TRBV12-4|13|.|once
CASSTAVYNEQFF
TGTGCCAGCAGCACCGCGGTTTACAATGAGCAGTTCTTC
>TRBJ2-1|TRBV9|14|TRBD2|.
CASSVRTSGSQQFF
TGTGCCAGCAGCGTCAGGACTAGCGGTTCCCAGCAGTTCTTC
>TRBJ2-1|TRBV5-1|15|TRBD2|.
CASSRTSGGANEQFF
TGCGCCAGCAGCCGGACTAGCGGGGGGGCGAATGAGCAGTTCTTC
>TRBJ1-2|TRBV5-5|14|.|.
CASSPLTGDYGYTF
TGTGCCAGCAGCCCTCTAACGGGGGACTATGGCTACACCTTC
>TRBJ2-1|TRBV24-1|15|TRBD1|once
CATSDPGQDLNEQFF
TGTGCCACCAGTGACCCGGGACAGGACTTGAATGAGCAGTTCTTC
>TRBJ2-3|TRBV11-2|13|TRBD2|.
CASNQRGKDTQYF
TGTGCCAGCAACCAGCGGGGGAAAGATACGCAGTATTTT
>TRBJ2-2|TRBV11-2|18|TRBD2|.
CASSSVAGGSLNTGELFF
TGTGCCAGCAGCTCCGTAGCGGGAGGGAGCTTGAACACCGGGGAGCTGTTTTTT
>TRBJ1-3|TRBV18|14|TRBD1|.
CASSLDRGGNTIYF
TGTGCCAGCTCACTGGACAGGGGTGGAAACACCATATATTTT
>TRBJ1-5|TRBV11-2|13|.|.
CASSLERGQPQHF
TGTGCCAGCAGCTTAGAGCGAGGGCAGCCCCAGCATTTT
>TRBJ1-5|TRBV7-2|15|.|.
CASSLSGGRDQPQHF
TGTGCCAGCAGCTTATCGGGGGGGCGAGACCAGCCCCAGCATTTT
>TRBJ1-4|TRBV2|15|TRBD1|.
CASSLGQGANEKLFF
TGTGCCAGCAGCCTCGGGCAGGGGGCTAATGAAAAACTGTTTTTT
>TRBJ2-2|TRBV7-3|14|.|.
CASSPMGALGELFF
TGTGCCAGCAGCCCCATGGGGGCGTTGGGGGAGCTGTTTTTT
>TRBJ2-5|TRBV11-3|11|.|.
CASSRGETQYF
TGTGCCAGCAGTCGGGGGGAGACCCAGTACTTC
>TRBJ1-1|TRBV29-1|14|TRBD1|.
CSVVGDRVNTEAFF
TGCAGCGTTGTCGGGGACAGGGTGAACACTGAAGCTTTCTTT
>TRBJ2-7|TRBV30|14|.|.
CAWSAVGGNVEQYF
TGTGCCTGGAGTGCTGTAGGCGGGAATGTGGAGCAGTACTTC
>TRBJ2-5|TRBV5-4|18|TRBD2|.
CASSLRGPLAEVGETQYF
TGTGCCAGCAGCTTGCGTGGACCTCTAGCGGAGGTAGGGGAGACCCAGTACTTC
>TRBJ2-5|TRBV3-1/TRBV3-2|20|TRBD2|.
CASSPHIKVFASGGRETQYF
TGTGCCAGCAGCCCTCACATCAAGGTCTTCGCTAGCGGGGGTCGAGAGACCCAGTACTTC
>TRBJ1-2|TRBV6-5|15|TRBD1|.
CASSSDRGAYYGYTF
TGTGCCAGCAGTTCAGACAGGGGGGCCTACTATGGCTACACCTTC
>TRBJ2-3|TRBV9|13|.|.
CASSVPSTDTQYF
TGTGCCAGCAGCGTACCTAGCACAGATACGCAGTATTTT
>TRBJ2-1|TRBV19|14|.|.
CASSIGKGENEQFF
TGTGCCAGTAGTATAGGAAAGGGGGAAAATGAGCAGTTCTTC
>TRBJ1-5|TRBV4-2|17|.|.
CASSQDRSALDNQPQHF
TGTGCCAGCAGCCAAGACCGCAGTGCGCTAGACAATCAGCCCCAGCATTTT
>TRBJ1-6|TRBV5-6|13|.|.
CASSLDNNSPLHF
TGTGCCAGCAGCTTGGACAACAATTCACCCCTCCACTTT
>TRBJ1-2|TRBV2|14|TRBD1|.
CASRGTGGNYGYTF
TGTGCCAGCAGGGGGACAGGGGGGAACTATGGCTACACCTTC
>TRBJ1-4|TRBV4-1|16|.|few
CASSPRRDLDNEKLFF
TGCGCCAGCAGCCCACGGAGGGACCTTGACAATGAAAAACTGTTTTTT
>TRBJ2-5|TRBV9|17|.|.
CASSFRVDSENQETQYF
TGTGCCAGCAGCTTCCGTGTAGACAGCGAAAACCAAGAGACCCAGTACTTC